The 25 T cell receptor beta chains below all came from one sample that was sequenced in a study of chemoradiotherapy in HPV16-positive cancers. Assay: immunoSEQ multiplex PCR; the TCRdb copy retains only in-frame clones and omits some. Seen here are roughly 9,300 clones, about 84% observed once, and the top ten hold more than 2%. This specimen consisted of blood, obtained from a patient who underwent chemoradiotherapy. These receptors came from a human donor with HPV-associated anogenital cancer.

The chain is built from TRBV19 and TRBJ1-5; no clear D gene. CDR3 length: 14 amino acids. Germline CDR1 reads LNHDA; CDR2 reads SQIVND (reference sequence). The germline V and J ends were trimmed by 5 bases and 1 base, with 9 bases remaining between them. CDR3 sequence (DNA): TGTGCCAGTAGTTCTACCGGGAGCAATCAGCCCCAGCATTTT. Residues: CASSSTGSNQPQHF.

CDR3 coding DNA: TGTGCCAGCAGCCCATCGGGGAGGTTCTACGAGCAGTACTTC. It yields the protein CASSPSGRFYEQYF. The chain carries TRBV5-5 and TRBJ2-7; the D gene is possibly TRBD2 (6 bases). CDR3 length: 14 residues. Germline V gene lookup returns CDR1 SGHKS and CDR2 YYEKEE (reference sequence). Between the trimmed V and J ends, which lost 4 bases and 3 bases, there was a span of 14 bases. Together with reference TRBV5-5 and TRBJ2-7, the CDR3 gives the full variable domain: DAGVTQSPTHLIKTRGQQVTLRCSPISGHKSVSWYQQVLGQGPQFIFQYYEKEERGRGNFPDRFSARQFPNYSSELNVNALLLGDSALYLCASSPSGRFYEQYFGPGTRLTVT.

CDR3 amino acids: CASSPARAANTGELFF. The CDR3 DNA reads TGCGCCAGCAGTCCGGCCAGAGCGGCGAACACCGGGGAGCTGTTTTTT. The rearrangement uses TRBV5-1 and TRBJ2-2, with a weak D call TRBD2 (5 bases). The CDR3 totals 16 residues. The V end was cut by 5 bases, the J end by 0 bases, with 14 bases between. Per germline, CDR1 SGHRS and CDR2 YFSETQ.

The rearrangement joins TRBV7-9 to TRBJ2-6, with 8 bases matching TRBD1. V shed 4 bases, J shed 0 bases, and the junction held 8 bases outside the gene matches. The CDR3 covers 18 residues. CDR1 SEHNR and CDR2 FQNEAQ come from the germline V gene (reference sequence). The DNA for the CDR3 is TGTGCCAGCAGCTCGTTAGGGACAGGCGTCTCTGGGGCCAACGTCCTGACTTTC. Translating gives CASSSLGTGVSGANVLTF.

The sample holds one count of this clone. V gene TRBV5-6 combines with J gene TRBJ1-2; D is ambiguous. The CDR3 length is 13 residues. The V end lost 4 bases, the J end lost 4 bases, and 11 bases lay between the germline ends. The germline V gene encodes CDR1 SGHDT and CDR2 YYEEEE. The CDR3 DNA is TGTGCCAGCAGCCGGACGGCCTCCTATGGCTACACCTTC. Amino acids: CASSRTASYGYTF.

The chain carries TRBV2 and TRBJ2-5; D is ambiguous. V was clipped by 3 bases and J by 5 bases, with 7 bases between them. Germline loops: CDR1 SNHLY, CDR2 FYNNEI. This CDR3 comprises 12 residues. CDR3 in amino acids: CASSDIRETQYF. The CDR3 DNA reads as TGTGCCAGCAGTGACATCAGGGAGACCCAGTACTTC.

As concerns this clone: Sequence at one end of the junction differs from germline and may be a read error. The CDR3 nucleotides read TGTGCCAGCAGTAGGGGGGGCCAAGGACGGGTCTTC. Translation gives CASSRGGQGRVF. The V call is TRBV7-2, the J call TRBJ2-1; the D gene is possibly TRBD2 (7 bases). The CDR3 length is 12 residues. CDR1 and CDR2 (germline): SGHTA, FQGNSA.

The chain links TRBV29-1 to TRBJ1-5, with D perhaps TRBD1 (5 bases). Per the germline V gene, CDR1 is SQVTM and CDR2 is ANQGSEA. The germline V and J ends were trimmed by 7 bases and 2 bases, with 9 bases remaining between them. The CDR3 totals 12 residues. CDR3 nucleotide sequence: TGCAGCGCCAGGGAGGGCAATCAGCCCCAGCATTTT. It specifies CSAREGNQPQHF.

The V and J genes are TRBV15 and TRBJ2-3; a weak D match, TRBD2 (6 bases). The germline gives CDR1 LNHNV, CDR2 YYDKDF (reference sequence). V was trimmed by 0 bases and J by 6 bases, leaving 7 bases between them. The CDR3 loop spans 13 amino acids. CDR3 DNA: TGTGCCACCAGCAGAGATCGGGGGGATACGCAGTATTTT. This translates into CATSRDRGDTQYF.

This chain joins TRBV19 and TRBJ1-1; 9 positions agree with TRBD1. This CDR3 spans 14 amino acids. With 4 bases clipped from V and 6 bases from J, the junction kept 6 bases outside the gene matches. Germline assignment: CDR1 LNHDA and CDR2 SQIVND (reference sequence). The CDR3 region is CASSSGQGQAEAFF. The CDR3, as DNA: TGTGCCAGTAGTAGCGGACAGGGGCAGGCTGAAGCTTTCTTT.

The genes are TRBV10-3 and TRBJ1-3; D gene ambiguous. Germline V gene sequence: CDR1 ENHRY, CDR2 SYGVKD. This CDR3 is built from 18 residues. Trimming left V 2 bases short and J 0 bases short, with 17 bases between. The CDR3 DNA reads TGTGCCATCAGTGAGGAACGACCCGGGCCCCTCTCTGGAAACACCATATATTTT. This encodes CAISEERPGPLSGNTIYF.

The V gene is TRBV29-1, the J gene TRBJ1-1, with D possibly being TRBD1 (5 bases). This CDR3 has 14 residues. In germline, CDR1 is SQVTM, CDR2 ANQGSEA. Trimming took off 4 bases at V and 3 bases at J, with 15 bases between the two ends. Written as DNA, the CDR3 is TGCAGCGTTGTGGGGGTATCGATGGACACTGAAGCTTTCTTT. It encodes CSVVGVSMDTEAFF.

The chain couples TRBV5-1 to TRBJ2-1; 9 nucleotides match TRBD2. From germline, CDR1 is SGHRS and CDR2 YFSETQ. The CDR3 is made up of 15 amino acids. Germline trimming cut 0 bases from V and 5 bases from J; bases unmatched to any gene: 3. The CDR3 region is CASSLGGGGDNEQFF. The CDR3 bases are TGCGCCAGCAGCTTGGGTGGCGGGGGGGACAATGAGCAGTTCTTC.

J is TRBJ1-1 and V is TRBV20-1; the D is unclear. Per the germline V gene, CDR1 is DFQATT and CDR2 is SNEGSKA (reference sequence). V gave up 4 bases and J gave up 7 bases, with 10 bases separating them. CDR3 length: 11 amino acids. Written as DNA, the CDR3 is TGCAGTGCTACCAAAGGTGATGAAGCTTTCTTT. Residues: CSATKGDEAFF.

The chain couples TRBV2 to TRBJ1-1; 8 bases are a match to TRBD1. Germline values: CDR1 SNHLY, CDR2 FYNNEI. J was trimmed by 3 bases and V by 2 bases; bases with no gene match: 5. This CDR3 region has 15 residues. The CDR3 coding sequence is TGTGCCAGCAGTGAATGGAACAGGGGGGACACTGAAGCTTTCTTT. Translating it yields CASSEWNRGDTEAFF.

This sequence joins TRBV9 and TRBJ1-1; a possible D gene is TRBD1 (6 bases). The germline V gene encodes CDR1 SGDLS and CDR2 YYNGEE. This CDR3 spans 17 amino acids. V was clipped by 3 bases and J by 1 base, with 19 bases between them. Here the CDR3 reads CASSAPERGKRNTEAFF. The CDR3 DNA is TGTGCCAGCAGCGCCCCAGAGAGGGGGAAGAGGAACACTGAAGCTTTCTTT.

The chain recombines TRBV7-3 with TRBJ1-2; 7 bases align to TRBD1. This CDR3 is built from 13 residues. Trimming took 4 bases from V and 6 from J; bases not matched to a gene: 5. The germline V gene encodes CDR1 SGHTA and CDR2 FQGTGA. In DNA form, the CDR3 reads TGTGCCAGCAGCTCGACAGGGTTGAATGGCTACACCTTC. The encoded protein is CASSSTGLNGYTF.

V usage is TRBV6-1 and J usage is TRBJ2-1; no definite D call. The CDR3 runs 13 residues. V dropped 1 base and J dropped 4 bases, with 5 bases sitting between them. Germline V gives CDR1 MNHNS, CDR2 SASEGT. The CDR3 loop is CASSEGRYNEQFF. CDR3 DNA sequence: TGTGCCAGCAGTGAAGGTCGGTACAATGAGCAGTTCTTC.

This clone was seen only once. V is TRBV19 and J is TRBJ1-1, with 8 bases identical to TRBD1. CDR1 is LNHDA and CDR2 is SQIVND in the germline V gene (reference sequence). Trimming cost V 9 bases and J 8 bases; bases outside gene matches: 5. CDR3 length: 11 amino acids. The CDR3 loop is CASRRDREAFF. CDR3 DNA sequence: TGTGCCAGCAGGAGGGACAGGGAAGCTTTCTTT.

Only one count was recorded for this clone. This sequence joins TRBV30 and TRBJ2-3; 11 bases match TRBD2. This CDR3 has 14 amino acids. CDR1 is GTSNPN and CDR2 is SVGIG in the germline V gene (reference sequence). Trimming cost V 4 bases and J 6 bases; bases outside gene matches: 6. This CDR3 is CAWNSGGGADTQYF. The CDR3 nucleotides read TGTGCCTGGAATAGCGGGGGGGGTGCGGATACGCAGTATTTT.

The J gene is TRBJ1-4, the V gene TRBV2; D unresolved. The CDR3 totals 13 residues. Trimming left V 4 bases short and J 7 bases short, with 10 bases between. CDR1 is SNHLY, CDR2 FYNNEI, per germline. The CDR3 bases are TGTGCCAGCAGTGTGGGGTATCGTGAAAAACTGTTTTTT. This codes for CASSVGYREKLFF.

The chain carries TRBV2 and TRBJ1-3; D remains ambiguous. In germline, CDR1 is SNHLY, CDR2 FYNNEI. The CDR3 consists of 14 residues. The V end was cut by 2 bases, the J end by 4 bases, with 9 bases between. The CDR3 region has the DNA TGTGCCAGCAGTGAAACAGCCAGAGGAAACACCATATATTTT. It specifies CASSETARGNTIYF.

The chain is built from TRBV11-3 and TRBJ1-1; tentative D call: TRBD1 (5 bases). Per the germline V gene, CDR1 is SGHNT and CDR2 is YENEEA. The length of the CDR3 is 13 residues. V lost 3 bases, J lost 0 bases, and 5 bases lay in between. The CDR3 sequence: CASSLGLNTEAFF. Written as DNA, the CDR3 is TGTGCCAGCAGCTTGGGACTGAACACTGAAGCTTTCTTT. Full variable domain (outside the CDR3, taken from reference TRBV11-3 and TRBJ1-1): EAGVVQSPRYKIIEKKQPVAFWCNPISGHNTLYWYLQNLGQGPELLIRYENEEAVDDSQLPKDRFSAERLKGVDSTLKIQPAELGDSAVYLCASSLGLNTEAFFGQGTRLTVV.

The chain joins TRBV5-6 to TRBJ1-2; TRBD1 matches 8 bases. V shed 4 bases, J shed 6 bases, and the junction held 5 bases outside the gene matches. CDR1 SGHDT and CDR2 YYEEEE come from the germline V gene. The CDR3 has 13 residues. CDR3 loop: CASSIQGADGYTF. CDR3 in DNA: TGTGCCAGCAGCATCCAGGGGGCGGATGGCTACACCTTC. The full variable domain, with the rest looked up from reference TRBV5-6 and TRBJ1-2, is DAGVTQSPTHLIKTRGQQVTLRCSPKSGHDTVSWYQQALGQGPQFIFQYYEEEERQRGNFPDRFSGHQFPNYSSELNVNALLLGDSALYLCASSIQGADGYTFGSGTRLTVV.

V is TRBV4-1 and J is TRBJ1-2; 7 bases align to TRBD1. The length of the CDR3 is 18 residues. Germline lookup yields CDR1 MGHRA and CDR2 YSYEKL. V was pared by 3 bases and J by 1 base, with 14 bases of the junction left unmatched. CDR3 in amino acids: CASSQPLTGFEGNYGYTF. In DNA, the CDR3 is TGCGCCAGCAGCCAGCCTCTGACAGGGTTCGAAGGTAACTATGGCTACACCTTC.